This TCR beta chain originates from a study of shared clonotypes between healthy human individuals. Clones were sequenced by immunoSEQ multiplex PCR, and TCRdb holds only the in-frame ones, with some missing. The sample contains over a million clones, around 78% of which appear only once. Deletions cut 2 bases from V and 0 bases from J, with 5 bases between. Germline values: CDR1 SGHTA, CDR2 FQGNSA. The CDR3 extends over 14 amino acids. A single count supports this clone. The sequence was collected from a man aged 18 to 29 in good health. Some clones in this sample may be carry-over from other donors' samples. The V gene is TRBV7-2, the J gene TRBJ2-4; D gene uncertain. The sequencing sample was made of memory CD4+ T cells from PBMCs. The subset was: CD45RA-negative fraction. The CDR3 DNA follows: TGTGCCAGCAGCTTATCCCTAGCCAAAAACATTCAGTACTTC. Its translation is CASSLSLAKNIQYF.